This T cell receptor beta chain stems from a study of blood T cell repertoires in COVID-19. Overall study context: In each case, the material was cDNA or gDNA derived from T cells, B-cell-depleted T cells, or PBMCs.

Germline loops: CDR1 LNHDA, CDR2 SQIVND (reference sequence). Trimming removed 10 bases from V and 4 bases from J; junction bases left unmatched: 6. The CDR3 contains 14 residues. TCRdb's copy holds only in-frame clones and misses some; the assay was immunoSEQ multiplex PCR. The sample lists fewer than 300,000 clones; roughly 86% were seen once. V usage is TRBV19 and J usage is TRBJ2-2, with 10 bases identical to TRBD1. Source material: peripheral blood. The source is a man in his forties or fifties who had recovered from COVID-19. The DNA for the CDR3 is TGTGCCACTCGACAGGGGGCCGGCACCGGGGAGCTGTTTTTT. Its protein product is CATRQGAGTGELFF. The variable domain in full, completed from reference TRBV19 and TRBJ2-2, reads DGGITQSPKYLFRKEGQNVTLSCEQNLNHDAMYWYRQDPGQGLRLIYYSQIVNDFQKGDIAEGYSVSREKKESFPLTVTSAQKNPTAFYLCATRQGAGTGELFFGEGSRLTVL.